A single sample is the source of the 15 T cell receptor beta chains below, sequenced in a study of T-cell reconstitution after alpha-beta-depleted transplantation in children. The authors prepared the TCRbeta library with unique molecular identifiers. TCRdb reprocessed the PCR reads via MiXCR and lists one record per CDR3 protein. The repertoire holds roughly 200,000 distinct CDR3 sequences, with roughly 9% as singletons. The material sequenced was PBMCs from the stem cell graft donor, taken from the stem cell graft. The receptor set was obtained from a human donor who donated a stem cell graft to a child with acute lymphoblastic leukemia.

This clonotype was seen a handful of times. The CDR3 loop is CASSLQGANTEAFF. CDR3 DNA sequence: TGTGCCAGCAGCTTACAGGGGGCCAACACTGAAGCTTTCTTT. This sequence joins TRBV7-2 and TRBJ1-1; 8 bases map to TRBD1. The CDR3 has 14 amino acids. Germline CDR1 reads SGHTA; CDR2 reads FQGNSA. The V and J ends lost 2 bases and 2 bases, in that order; junction bases with no gene match: 1. Looking up the rest from reference TRBV7-2 and TRBJ1-1 gives the full variable domain: GAGVSQSPSNKVTEKGKDVELRCDPISGHTALYWYRQSLGQGLEFLIYFQGNSAPDKSGLPSDRFSAERTGGSVSTLTIQRTQQEDSAVYLCASSLQGANTEAFFGQGTRLTVV.

This clonotype has ten or more counts. The chain couples TRBV5-1 to TRBJ1-6, with 9 bases identical to TRBD1. Looked up from germline, CDR1 is SGHRS and CDR2 is YFSETQ. V lost 4 bases, J lost 8 bases, and 4 bases stayed unmatched. This CDR3 contains 14 residues. The CDR3 here is CASSLGQGDSPLHF. CDR3 sequence (DNA): TGCGCCAGCAGCCTGGGACAGGGTGATTCACCCCTCCACTTT.

This clonotype was counted only a few times. The chain combines TRBV11-2 with TRBJ2-3; D gene unclear. CDR3 size: 15 residues. Trimming shortened V by 7 bases and J by 2 bases, and 16 bases separated the two germline ends. CDR1 is SGHAT, CDR2 FQNNGV, per germline. Here the CDR3 reads CASKSINLPTDTQYF. As DNA, the CDR3 is TGTGCCAGCAAGTCTATAAATCTCCCCACAGATACGCAGTATTTT.

The table lists this clonotype with a few counts. The gene calls are TRBV24-1 and TRBJ2-3, with D maybe TRBD2 (6 bases). The CDR3 contains 18 residues. The germline V gene encodes CDR1 KGHDR and CDR2 SFDVKD. V was cut by 3 bases and J by 1 base, with 19 bases left in between. The CDR3 nucleotides read TGTGCCACCAGTGATCCGACACCCTCTCCGGGAGGCACAGATACGCAGTATTTT. This sequence encodes CATSDPTPSPGGTDTQYF.

This rearrangement joins TRBV18 to TRBJ1-2; 8 nucleotides align to TRBD1. Germline V CDR1 and CDR2: KGHSH, LQKENI. With V trimmed by 3 bases and J by 4 bases, 7 bases remained unmatched. The CDR3 is 15 amino acids. The CDR3 nucleotides are TGTGCCAGCTCACCCGAAAGGACAGGGCGCTATGGCTACACCTTC. This codes for CASSPERTGRYGYTF.

This clonotype occurred many times. CDR3 bases: TGCGCCAGCACCCAGGACAGGGGGGCCCTCTCCTACGAGCAGTACTTC. It codes for CASTQDRGALSYEQYF. The chain recombines TRBV5-1 with TRBJ2-7; 10 nucleotides agree with TRBD1. After removal of 6 bases from V and 0 bases from J, the junction contained 9 bases not matched to a gene. The CDR3 contains 16 residues. Germline V lookup: CDR1 SGHRS, CDR2 YFSETQ.

This clonotype was seen at least ten times. The chain is built from TRBV29-1 and TRBJ2-3; D unresolved. Looked up from germline, CDR1 is SQVTM and CDR2 is ANQGSEA. Trimming removed 4 bases from V and 4 bases from J, with 6 bases in between. The CDR3 has 11 amino acids. The CDR3 DNA is TGCAGCGTTGGGTCCTCAGATACGCAGTATTTT. Protein product: CSVGSSDTQYF.

This clonotype was seen more than once but under ten times. The chain joins TRBV3-1 to TRBJ2-1; the match to TRBD2 covers 10 bases. After removal of 8 bases from V and 7 bases from J, the junction contained 17 bases not matched to a gene. CDR1 is LGHDT and CDR2 is YNNKEL in the germline V gene (reference sequence). The CDR3 has 17 amino acids. The CDR3, as DNA: TGTGCCAGCTGCCCTATACCGAGCGGGGGGGCCTTGAATGAGCAGTTCTTC. Its protein is CASCPIPSGGALNEQFF.

This clonotype showed up just a few times. The genes are TRBV15 and TRBJ2-3; D remains ambiguous. V lost 3 bases and J 10 bases, leaving 11 bases between the germline ends. CDR3 length: 12 amino acids. Germline CDR1 LNHNV, CDR2 YYDKDF (reference sequence). CDR3 amino acids: CATSRPGIPQYF. In DNA form, the CDR3 reads TGTGCCACCAGCAGGCCGGGTATCCCGCAGTATTTT.

This clonotype has a handful of counts. The rearrangement joins TRBV7-2 to TRBJ2-7; TRBD1 agrees at 7 bases. The CDR3 contains 15 residues. The V segment lost 5 bases and the J segment 3 bases; nucleotides outside the gene matches: 10. The germline CDR1 and CDR2 sequences are SGHTA and FQGNSA. Here the CDR3 reads CASSMGGQVFYEQYF. The CDR3 coding sequence is TGTGCCAGCAGCATGGGCGGACAGGTGTTCTACGAGCAGTACTTC.

Only a few counts were recorded for this clonotype. The chain has TRBV20-1 and TRBJ1-2; D ambiguous. Trimming removed 0 bases from V and 8 bases from J, with 19 bases in between. Germline V CDR1 and CDR2: DFQATT, SNEGSKA (reference sequence). The CDR3 runs to 15 residues. CDR3 sequence (DNA): TGCAGTGCTAGAGATTACGGCGGACCGACTTCGGGCTACACCTTC. As protein: CSARDYGGPTSGYTF.

This clonotype was seen a few times. This rearrangement joins TRBV2 to TRBJ1-1, with 7 bases identical to TRBD1. Germline CDR1 SNHLY, CDR2 FYNNEI. V lost 5 bases and J lost 5; bases outside the gene matches: 8. This CDR3 comprises 14 residues. The CDR3 DNA reads TGTGCCAGCAGTCTCACAGGGGCGGTTACTGAAGCTTTCTTT. Residues: CASSLTGAVTEAFF.

The rearrangement joins TRBV5-6 to TRBJ1-2; D gene unclear. The length of the CDR3 is 12 residues. V was trimmed by 0 bases and J by 3 bases, leaving 3 bases between them. Germline CDR1 reads SGHDT; CDR2 reads YYEEEE. CDR3 nucleotide sequence: TGTGCCAGCAGCTTGGTTTACTATGGCTACACCTTC. This encodes CASSLVYYGYTF.

In its sample, this clonotype was seen many times. CDR3 DNA: TGTGCCAGCAGCTTAACAAACGGGGGTGGCTATGGCTACACCTTC. It encodes CASSLTNGGGYGYTF. The chain joins TRBV7-6 to TRBJ1-2, with D perhaps TRBD1 (5 bases). CDR3 length equals 15 residues. CDR1 SGHVS and CDR2 FNYEAQ come from the germline V gene. V dropped 2 bases and J dropped 4 bases, with 14 bases sitting between them.

CDR3 DNA sequence: TGTGCCAGCAGTCGGGCCCGAAATGACGGCAATGAGCAGTTCTTC. Protein sequence: CASSRARNDGNEQFF. The rearrangement uses TRBV7-9 and TRBJ2-1; no firm D call. Germline V gene lookup returns CDR1 SEHNR and CDR2 FQNEAQ (reference sequence). This CDR3 has 15 amino acids. The germline V and J ends were trimmed by 6 bases and 6 bases, with 18 bases remaining between them.